This T cell receptor beta chain derives from a study of blood T cell repertoires in COVID-19. Study information: Samples came from the United States, Italy and Spain, spanning acute and convalescent COVID-19. Sources were T cells, B-cell-depleted T cells, or PBMCs; the material itself was cDNA or gDNA.

Method: immunoSEQ multiplex PCR; TCRdb's copy keeps in-frame clones and lacks some. The data show under 500,000 clones, roughly 90% seen once. V gave up 4 bases and J gave up 11 bases; unmatched junction bases: 12. The CDR3 runs to 15 residues. Per the germline V gene, CDR1 is SGHRS and CDR2 is YFSETQ. The sequence came from a young woman with acute or convalescent COVID-19. The material sequenced was peripheral blood. The V call is TRBV5-1, the J call TRBJ1-5, with 10 bases identical to TRBD1. The DNA of the CDR3 is TGCGCCAGCAGCACTGGGACAGGGGTTCACGTCGCCCAGCATTTT. Translated, it gives CASSTGTGVHVAQHF.